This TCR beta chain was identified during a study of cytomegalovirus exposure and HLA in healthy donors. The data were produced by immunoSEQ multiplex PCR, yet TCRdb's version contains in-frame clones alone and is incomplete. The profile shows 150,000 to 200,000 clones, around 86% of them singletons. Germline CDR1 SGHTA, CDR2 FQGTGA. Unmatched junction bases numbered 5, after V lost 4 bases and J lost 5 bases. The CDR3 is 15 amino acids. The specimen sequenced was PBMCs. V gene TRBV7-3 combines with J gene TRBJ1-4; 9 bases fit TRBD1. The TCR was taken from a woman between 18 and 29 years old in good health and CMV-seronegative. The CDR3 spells CASSSTGGENEKLFF. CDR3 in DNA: TGTGCCAGCAGCTCAACAGGGGGCGAAAATGAAAAACTGTTTTTT. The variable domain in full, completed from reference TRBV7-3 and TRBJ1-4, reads GAGVSQTPSNKVTEKGKYVELRCDPISGHTALYWYRQSLGQGPEFLIYFQGTGAADDSGLPNDRFFAVRPEGSVSTLKIQRTERGDSAVYLCASSSTGGENEKLFFGSGTQLSVL.